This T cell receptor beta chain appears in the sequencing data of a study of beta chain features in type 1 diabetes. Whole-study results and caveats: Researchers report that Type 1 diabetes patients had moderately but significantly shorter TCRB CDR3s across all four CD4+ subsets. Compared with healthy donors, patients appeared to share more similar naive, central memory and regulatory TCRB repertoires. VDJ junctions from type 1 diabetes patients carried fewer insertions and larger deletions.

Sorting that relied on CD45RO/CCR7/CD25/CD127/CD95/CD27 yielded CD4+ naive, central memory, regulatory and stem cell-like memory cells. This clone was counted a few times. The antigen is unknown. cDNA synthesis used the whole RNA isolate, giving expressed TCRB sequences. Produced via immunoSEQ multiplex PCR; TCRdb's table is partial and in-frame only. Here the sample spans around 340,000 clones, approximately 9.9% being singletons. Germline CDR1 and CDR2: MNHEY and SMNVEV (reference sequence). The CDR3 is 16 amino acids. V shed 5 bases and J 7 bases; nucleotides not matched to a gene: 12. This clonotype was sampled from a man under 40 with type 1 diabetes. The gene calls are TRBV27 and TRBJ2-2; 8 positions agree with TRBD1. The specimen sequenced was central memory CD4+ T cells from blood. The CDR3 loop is CASSLDRGHRGGELFF. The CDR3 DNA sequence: TGTGCCAGCAGTCTTGACAGGGGCCATCGGGGCGGGGAGCTGTTTTTT.